The rows below give T cell receptor beta chains drawn from one sample of a study of graft-versus-host responses after intestinal transplantation. Their target antigens are unknown. TCRdb's copy holds only in-frame clones and misses some; the assay was immunoSEQ multiplex PCR. The sample lists tens of thousands of clones, over 90% seen once, with roughly 23% in the top ten. This material consisted of unstimulated CD8+ T cells sorted from spleen or lymph node cells, taken before transplant. These receptors all stem from a human donor who was the organ donor for an intestinal transplant. Each CDR3 is given with its conserved first and last residue. The D gene is left open where the match is weak. Clone size is shown for a subset of rows, as once, few, many or a class of expanded clone.

V,size,J,D,CDR3,DNA
TRBV25-1,-,TRBJ2-1,TRBD2,CASSDGSGREFF,TGTGCCAGCAGTGACGGTAGCGGGAGAGAGTTCTTC
TRBV5-4,-,TRBJ2-7,-,CASSLDRAGEQYF,TGTGCCAGCAGCTTGGACAGGGCCGGCGAGCAGTACTTC
TRBV7-2,-,TRBJ2-7,-,CASSPPGPWYEQYF,TGTGCCAGCAGCCCCCCGGGACCATGGTACGAGCAGTACTTC
TRBV5-1,-,TRBJ2-7,-,CASSFGSYEQYF,TGCGCCAGCAGCTTTGGATCCTACGAGCAGTACTTC
TRBV7-9,-,TRBJ2-5,-,CASQGTSQETQYF,TGTGCCAGCCAAGGGACATCCCAAGAGACCCAGTACTTC
TRBV27,-,TRBJ2-7,-,CASSFQVGYEQYF,TGTGCCAGCAGTTTCCAGGTGGGGTACGAGCAGTACTTC
TRBV11-3,-,TRBJ2-2,TRBD2,CASSSRRGANTGELFF,TGTGCCAGCAGCAGCAGGCGGGGGGCAAACACCGGGGAGCTGTTTTTT
TRBV28,-,TRBJ2-1,-,CASRLRGWAYNEQFF,TGTGCCAGCAGGCTTAGGGGTTGGGCCTACAATGAGCAGTTCTTC
TRBV6-5,-,TRBJ1-4,TRBD1,CASSGMQGADEKLFF,TGTGCCAGCAGCGGTATGCAGGGGGCCGATGAAAAACTGTTTTTT
TRBV5-8,-,TRBJ1-1,TRBD1,CASRDRGYTEAFF,TGTGCCAGCCGGGACAGGGGGTACACTGAAGCTTTCTTT
TRBV4-3,-,TRBJ1-2,-,CASSQDSGYYGYTF,TGCGCCAGCAGCCAAGATTCGGGTTACTATGGCTACACCTTC
TRBV4-2,once,TRBJ1-1,-,CASSLTGEAFF,TGTGCCAGCAGCCTCACGGGTGAAGCTTTCTTT
TRBV11-3,-,TRBJ1-1,-,CASSLEGQNTEAFF,TGTGCCAGCAGCTTAGAAGGACAGAACACTGAAGCTTTCTTT
TRBV27,-,TRBJ2-7,-,CASSFLGNLGYEQYF,TGTGCCAGCAGTTTTCTGGGGAATTTAGGCTACGAGCAGTACTTC
TRBV19,-,TRBJ2-5,-,CASSIDQETQYF,TGTGCCAGTAGTATAGACCAAGAGACCCAGTACTTC
TRBV11-2,-,TRBJ2-1,TRBD2,CASSLGRTSGSSYNEQFF,TGTGCCAGCAGCTTGGGGCGGACTAGCGGGAGCTCCTACAATGAGCAGTTCTTC
TRBV6-6,-,TRBJ1-2,-,CASSAPDSYYGYTF,TGTGCCAGCAGTGCGCCGGACAGTTACTATGGCTACACCTTC
TRBV28,-,TRBJ2-7,TRBD2,CASTWSAGGGFYEQYF,TGTGCCAGCACCTGGAGTGCCGGGGGGGGCTTCTACGAGCAGTACTTC
TRBV11-1,-,TRBJ1-2,TRBD1,CASSLDGQGASPYGYTF,TGTGCCAGCAGCTTAGATGGACAGGGGGCGAGTCCCTATGGCTACACCTTC
TRBV11-2,once,TRBJ2-7,TRBD1,CASSSRQGYYEQYF,TGTGCCAGCAGCTCAAGACAGGGCTACTACGAGCAGTACTTC
TRBV5-5,-,TRBJ2-7,-,CASSFAGTAYEQYF,TGTGCCAGCAGCTTTGCGGGAACAGCCTACGAGCAGTACTTC
TRBV7-9,-,TRBJ2-2,-,CASSRVGVENTGELFF,TGTGCCAGCAGCAGGGTAGGCGTTGAGAACACCGGGGAGCTGTTTTTT
TRBV7-2,-,TRBJ1-2,-,CASSPRPTKYYGYTF,TGTGCCAGCAGCCCCCGACCAACAAAATACTATGGCTACACCTTC
TRBV9,-,TRBJ2-1,TRBD2,CASSLGTRDYYNEQFF,TGTGCCAGCAGCCTGGGGACTCGGGACTACTACAATGAGCAGTTCTTC
TRBV21-1,few,TRBJ2-1,-,CASSIPPLSGPGSFYNEQFF,TGTGCCAGCAGCATCCCACCCCTTTCGGGGCCAGGTAGCTTCTACAATGAGCAGTTCTTC
TRBV7-8,-,TRBJ2-1,TRBD2,CALRASGTGEQFF,TGTGCCCTGCGGGCTAGCGGGACTGGTGAGCAGTTCTTC
TRBV25-1,-,TRBJ2-1,-,CASTARAAPYNEQFF,TGTGCCAGCACCGCCAGGGCGGCCCCCTACAATGAGCAGTTCTTC
TRBV7-2,once,TRBJ2-5,TRBD2,CASSLDLAGVWYGETQYF,TGTGCCAGCAGCTTAGATCTAGCGGGAGTTTGGTACGGGGAGACCCAGTACTTC
TRBV27,-,TRBJ2-7,TRBD1,CATRTGGYEQYF,TGTGCCACCCGGACAGGGGGCTACGAGCAGTACTTC
TRBV9,-,TRBJ1-6,-,CASSEWPRGHNSPLHF,TGTGCCAGCAGCGAATGGCCGAGGGGTCATAATTCACCCCTCCACTTT
TRBV27,-,TRBJ2-7,TRBD2,CASSFSFSGGSYEQYF,TGTGCCAGCAGTTTCTCTTTTAGCGGGGGCTCCTACGAGCAGTACTTC
TRBV25-1,-,TRBJ1-3,-,CASSESTAPGNTIYF,TGTGCCAGCAGTGAATCGACTGCCCCTGGAAACACCATATATTTT
TRBV27,-,TRBJ1-6,TRBD1,CASSFGTVGAPLHF,TGTGCCAGCAGTTTCGGGACAGTAGGAGCGCCCCTCCACTTT